This T cell receptor (beta chain) was sequenced for a study of T-cell reconstitution after alpha-beta-depleted transplantation in children. Trimming cost V 3 bases and J 8 bases, with 16 bases left between them. This CDR3 has 14 residues. Unique molecular identifiers were incorporated during preparation of the TCRbeta library. TCRdb analysed the PCR reads with MiXCR anew, one entry per CDR3 protein. The data show 200,000 to 250,000 distinct CDR3 sequences, with about 9.2% seen just once and around 6.2% held by the top ten. This chain uses TRBV12-3 or TRBV12-4 with TRBJ1-2, with D possibly matching TRBD1 (6 bases). The receptor was isolated from a human donor who donated a stem cell graft to a child with acute lymphoblastic leukemia. The specimen comprised PBMCs from the stem cell graft donor, sampled from the stem cell graft. The CDR3, as DNA: TGTGCCAGCAGTTTTGCAGGGGCAGTCTCCGGCTACACCTTC. Its protein is CASSFAGAVSGYTF.